The 10 T cell receptor beta chains reported below all come from one sample, sequenced in a study of T cells in women clearing cervical HPV infection. Assay used: immunoSEQ multiplex PCR; TCRdb lists only in-frame clones, some missing. The sample yields 30,000 to 35,000 clones, of which the top ten take up approximately 6.8%. The sequenced sample consisted of blood buffy coat. The origin of the receptors is a woman between 18 and 70 years old with a cervical HPV16 infection that either progressed to CIN3+ or cleared (not recorded which).

Remarks on this clone: The CDR3 end falls 3 residues outside the read, so it is completed with the germline J gene. J is TRBJ2-5 and V is TRBV19; a weak D match, TRBD2 (7 bases). CDR3 length: 14 amino acids. From germline, CDR1 is LNHDA and CDR2 SQIVND (reference sequence). V dropped 1 base and J dropped 5 bases, with 11 bases sitting between them. CDR3 loop: CASSIAGGVETQYF. The sequenced part of the CDR3 DNA is TGTGCCAGTAGTATAGCGGGGGGCGTGGAGACC.

Comments on this clone: The read terminates 3 residues before the CDR3 end, so the remaining end is supplied by the germline J gene. This rearrangement joins TRBV2 to TRBJ1-3; D gene unclear. The CDR3 spans 13 residues. Trimming shortened V by 5 bases and J by 4 bases, and 9 bases separated the two germline ends. Germline assignment: CDR1 SNHLY and CDR2 FYNNEI. The CDR3 region is CASSWAPGNTIYF. The CDR3 DNA, read in part, is TGTGCCAGCAGTTGGGCCCCGGGAAACACC.

With regard to this clone: One junction end disagrees with the germline gene, perhaps due to a read error. The read terminates 3 residues ahead of where the CDR3 ends, so the germline J gene completes it. Other DNA sequences within the sample encode an identical CDR3. The chain joins TRBV6-2 or TRBV6-3 to TRBJ1-3; perhaps TRBD1 as D (6 bases). This CDR3 spans 16 amino acids. The V gene's germline CDR1 is MNHEY and CDR2 SVGEGT. The CDR3 DNA, read in part, is TGTGCCAGCAGTCCCGGGACACCTCTCTCTGGAAACACT. It is translated as CASSPGTPLSGNT. Given in full, the CDR3 is CASSPGTPLSGNTIYF.

In regard to this clone: Read sequence stops 3 residues before the CDR3 end, and the germline J gene provides the missing end. This chain links TRBV5-5 with TRBJ1-1, with 10 bases matching TRBD1. This CDR3 spans 15 amino acids. Per germline, CDR1 SGHKS and CDR2 YYEKEE (reference sequence). Unmatched junction bases numbered 6, after V lost 0 bases and J lost 7 bases. The CDR3 spells CASSLAGTGELEAFF. Incomplete CDR3 DNA: TGTGCCAGCAGCTTGGCCGGGACAGGGGAACTTGAA. Based on the CDR3 plus reference TRBV5-5 and TRBJ1-1, the full variable domain is DAGVTQSPTHLIKTRGQQVTLRCSPISGHKSVSWYQQVLGQGPQFIFQYYEKEERGRGNFPDRFSARQFPNYSSELNVNALLLGDSALYLCASSLAGTGELEAFFGQGTRLTVV.

Concerning this clone itself: Read sequence stops 3 residues before the CDR3 end, and the germline J gene provides the missing end. The rearrangement joins TRBV19 to TRBJ1-6; no clear D gene. The CDR3 spans 11 residues. The germline CDR1 and CDR2 sequences are LNHDA and SQIVND (reference sequence). The DNA read from the CDR3 is TGTGCCAGTAGTTCTGCGGGGCCC. Translation: CASSSAGP. The full CDR3 protein reads CASSSAGPLHF.

About this clone itself: The CDR3 end is not reached by the read, which stops 3 residues before it; the germline J gene fills it in. The chain joins TRBV30 to TRBJ1-2; D is perhaps TRBD1 (5 bases). CDR3 length: 12 residues. Germline assignment: CDR1 GTSNPN and CDR2 SVGIG (reference sequence). V dropped 6 bases and J dropped 4 bases, with 12 bases sitting between them. CDR3 sequence reads: CACSDTLYGYTF. CDR3 bases read: TGTGCCTGCTCGGACACTCTCTATGGC.

Notes on this clone: The read terminates 3 residues before the CDR3 end, so the remaining end is supplied by the germline J gene. The chain recombines TRBV7-6 with TRBJ2-2; 8 bases match TRBD2. The length of the CDR3 is 17 residues. In germline, CDR1 is SGHVS, CDR2 FNYEAQ. V was pared by 5 bases and J by 6 bases, with 14 bases of the junction left unmatched. The CDR3 loop is CASSPASGLVVAGELFF. CDR3 DNA (partial): TGTGCCAGCAGCCCAGCGTCGGGACTAGTAGTGGCCGGGGAG.

Of note for this clone: The read ends 3 residues before the CDR3 terminus; that terminus is restored from the germline J gene. This chain links TRBV30 with TRBJ1-1; 7 bases line up with TRBD1. Germline CDR1 is GTSNPN and CDR2 is SVGIG (reference sequence). The V and J ends lost 1 base and 5 bases, in that order; junction bases with no gene match: 4. The CDR3 runs 13 residues. CDR3 loop: CAWSGQGGTEAFF. Incomplete CDR3 DNA: TGTGCCTGGAGTGGACAGGGCGGAACTGAA.

Concerning this clone: From the germline J gene comes the end of the CDR3, since the read stops 3 residues before it. The genes are TRBV7-9 and TRBJ1-2; TRBD1 might be the D (6 bases). CDR1 is SEHNR, CDR2 FQNEAQ, per germline (reference sequence). V lost 4 bases and J 2 bases, leaving 8 bases between the germline ends. The CDR3 has 13 amino acids. The CDR3 loop is CASSSQGNYGYTF. The sequenced part of the CDR3 DNA is TGTGCCAGCAGCTCCCAGGGGAACTATGGC.

Comments on this clone: The read is 3 residues too short to cover the CDR3 end, so that end is filled in from the germline J gene. This sequence joins TRBV23-1 and TRBJ2-7; 13 bases align to TRBD2. TRBV23-1 is flagged as an ORF with uncertain function. CDR3 size: 14 residues. Trimming at V came to 3 bases and at J to 5 bases, leaving 1 base not matched to a gene. CDR3 in amino acids: CASSQTSGGNEQYF. Incomplete CDR3 DNA: TGCGCCAGCAGTCAGACTAGCGGGGGGAACGAG.